This T cell receptor (beta chain) was sequenced during a study of post-analysis software for immune sequencing data. Across the study: Multiple sclerosis in the patients followed relapsing-remitting, secondary progressive and progressive-relapsing courses.

Unique molecular identifiers tagged the TCR beta cDNA libraries. In TCRdb, the PCR reads were re-called with MiXCR into one record per CDR3 protein. The sample lists 820,000 or so distinct CDR3 sequences, roughly 50% occurring once. Study findings and constraints: Compared with controls, patients showed significantly lower normalized Chao1 diversity.

Concerning this clonotype itself: What it binds is not known.

The sequence was collected from a girl between 10 and 17 years old with multiple sclerosis. The specimen was blood.

The CDR3 is CSVDGVRRNTEAFF. CDR3 nucleotide sequence: TGCAGCGTTGACGGGGTCAGGCGGAACACTGAAGCTTTCTTT. The chain joins TRBV29-1 to TRBJ1-1; no reliable D call. Germline V gene data show CDR1 as SQVTM and CDR2 as ANQGSEA. V lost 3 bases, J lost 1 base, and 12 bases lay in between. This CDR3 spans 14 amino acids.